This TCR beta chain was found in a study of blood T cell repertoires in COVID-19 (TCRdb year 2020). Context from the whole study: Samples from collaborators originated in the United States, Italy and Spain and spanned both the acute and convalescent phases of COVID-19. The prospective study material was composed of cDNA or gDNA derived from T cells, B-cell-depleted T cells, or PBMCs. Samples were obtained from the ongoing ImmuneRACE study (first 160 participants) and from some 1,200 subjects provided by 6 global collaborators. A freely available public database, intended as a resource for researchers studying the immune response to SARS-CoV-2, is where the repertoires were released. Where HLA class I and class II types were available, the types were taken from metadata supplied by the sample provider, not from assay-based typing. Nearly every sample came with metadata listing a de-identified subject ID, COVID-19 status, age in years and sex. Deeply sampled blood TCRbeta repertoires from subjects exposed to, actively infected with, or recovered from COVID-19 were included in the dataset.

Comments on this clone: Its antigen target is currently unknown. Base-call qualities are not available, and no considerably larger clone is one nucleotide away.

Overall study outcomes, separate from this receptor: The amount of clinical and demographic metadata varied by source and participant and was provided uncurated.

Collaborating institutions collected whole blood in K2EDTA tubes following their own protocols. For TCRbeta analysis, collaborators shipped samples in one of three forms: frozen whole blood, isolated PBMCs, or DNA extracted from either of those sample types. TCRbeta CDR3 regions were amplified from genomic DNA by means of the immunoSEQ Assay, a bias-controlled multiplex PCR. In the original analysis: The number of nucleated cells in each sample was estimated from the amplification of reference gene primers within the assay. To quantify the absolute abundance of each unique TCRbeta CDR3 rearrangement, sequence reads were collapsed and filtered. For each sample, productive Simpson clonality was calculated by taking the square root of Simpson's diversity index across productive rearrangements. TCRdb retrieved this table from immuneACCESS and kept in-frame rearrangements only. Not all clones are present; in checked studies, unresolved V genes account for under half, and no reason is known for the remainder. The V and J calls and clone size come from that table; D and trimming were worked out from the DNA. Within this sample are about 130,000 clones, with approximately 82% of them counted one time only. The ten most abundant clones make up more than 3% of the sample.

This TCR was sampled from a woman aged 50 to 60 with acute or convalescent COVID-19. The specimen was peripheral blood.

The nucleotide sequence is TGTGCCAGCAGCCCAGGTTCCGGGGCTAACTATGGCTACACCTTC. This gives the protein CASSPGSGANYGYTF. The chain is made from TRBV9 and TRBJ1-2; no confident D gene assignment can be made. The CDR1 and CDR2 encoded by the germline V gene are SGDLS and YYNGEE. V was cut back by 4 bases and J by 0 bases, leaving a gap of 13 bases between them. The cysteine opens and the phenylalanine closes a CDR3 of 15 amino acids. Of all the DNA, just the CDR3 is kept, 45 bases in frame from base 1.